This T cell receptor (beta chain) is drawn from a study of neurological immune-mediated disorders. A single record per CDR3 protein comes from TCRdb applying MiXCR to the 5' RACE reads. The sample has about 66,000 distinct CDR3 sequences, under 3.5% seen once. Sequenced material: PBMCs. This TCR was recovered from a man in his forties with multiple sclerosis.

CDR3 in DNA: TGTGCCAGCAGCTCTCAAAGGGTTGAGCAGTTCTTC. Translated, it gives CASSSQRVEQFF. The chain has TRBV7-2 and TRBJ2-1; D ambiguous. V gave up 4 bases and J gave up 9 bases, with 10 bases separating them. This CDR3 is built from 12 residues. From germline, CDR1 is SGHTA and CDR2 FQGNSA.